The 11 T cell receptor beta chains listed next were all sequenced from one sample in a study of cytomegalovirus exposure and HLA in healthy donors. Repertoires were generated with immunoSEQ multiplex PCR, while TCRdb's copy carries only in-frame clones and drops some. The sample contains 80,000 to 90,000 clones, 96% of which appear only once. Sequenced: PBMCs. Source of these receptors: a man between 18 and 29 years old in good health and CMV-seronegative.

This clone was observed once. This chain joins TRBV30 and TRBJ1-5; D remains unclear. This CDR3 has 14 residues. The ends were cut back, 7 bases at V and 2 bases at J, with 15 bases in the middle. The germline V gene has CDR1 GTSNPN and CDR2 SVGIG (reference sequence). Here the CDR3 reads CAFGRGLGNQPQHF. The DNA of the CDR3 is TGTGCCTTTGGTCGGGGATTGGGCAATCAGCCCCAGCATTTT. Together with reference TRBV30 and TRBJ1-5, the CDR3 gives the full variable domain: SQTIHQWPATLVQPVGSPLSLECTVEGTSNPNLYWYRQAAGRGLQLLFYSVGIGQISSEVPQNLSASRPQDRQFILSSKKLLLSDSGFYLCAFGRGLGNQPQHFGDGTRLSIL.

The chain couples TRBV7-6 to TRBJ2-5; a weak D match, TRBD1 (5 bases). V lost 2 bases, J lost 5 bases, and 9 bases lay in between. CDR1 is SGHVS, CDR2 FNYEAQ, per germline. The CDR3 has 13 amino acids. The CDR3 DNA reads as TGTGCCAGCAGCTTACAGGGTTGGGAGACCCAGTACTTC. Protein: CASSLQGWETQYF.

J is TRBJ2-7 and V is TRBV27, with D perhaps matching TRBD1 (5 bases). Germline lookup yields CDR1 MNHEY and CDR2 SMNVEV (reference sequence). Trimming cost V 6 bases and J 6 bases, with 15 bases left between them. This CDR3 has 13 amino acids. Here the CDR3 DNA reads TGTGCCAGCAGCCTCGACAGAAGTTCCGAGCAGTACTTC. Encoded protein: CASSLDRSSEQYF.

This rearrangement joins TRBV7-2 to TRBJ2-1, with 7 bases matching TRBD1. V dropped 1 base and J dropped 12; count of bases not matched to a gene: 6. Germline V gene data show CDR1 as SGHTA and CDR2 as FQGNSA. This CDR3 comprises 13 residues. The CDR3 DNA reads TGTGCCAGCAGCTTAGTGGCGACAGGGCGGCAGTTCTTC. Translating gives CASSLVATGRQFF.

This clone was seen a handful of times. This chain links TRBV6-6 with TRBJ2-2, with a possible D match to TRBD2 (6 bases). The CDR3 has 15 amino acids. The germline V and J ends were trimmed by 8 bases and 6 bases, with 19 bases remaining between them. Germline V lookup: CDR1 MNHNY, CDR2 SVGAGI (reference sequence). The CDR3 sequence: CASRRPGEVSGELFF. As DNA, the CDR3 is TGTGCCAGCCGGCGGCCCGGGGAGGTGTCCGGGGAGCTGTTTTTT.

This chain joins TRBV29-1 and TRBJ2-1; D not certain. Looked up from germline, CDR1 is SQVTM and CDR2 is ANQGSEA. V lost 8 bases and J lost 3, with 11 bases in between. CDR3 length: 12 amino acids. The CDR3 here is CSIFSFYNEQFF. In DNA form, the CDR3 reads TGCAGCATTTTCAGTTTCTACAATGAGCAGTTCTTC.

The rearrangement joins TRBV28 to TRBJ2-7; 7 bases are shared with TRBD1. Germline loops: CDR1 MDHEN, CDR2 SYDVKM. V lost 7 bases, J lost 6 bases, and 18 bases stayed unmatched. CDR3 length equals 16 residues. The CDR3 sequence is CASTGTVTGTVREQYF. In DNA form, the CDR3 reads TGTGCCAGCACCGGGACAGTCACTGGGACAGTCCGCGAGCAGTACTTC.

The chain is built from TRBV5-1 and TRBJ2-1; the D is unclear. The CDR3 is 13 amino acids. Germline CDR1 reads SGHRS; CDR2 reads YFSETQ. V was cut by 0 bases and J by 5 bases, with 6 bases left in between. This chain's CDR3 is CASSLDINNEQFF. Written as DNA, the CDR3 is TGCGCCAGCAGCTTGGACATTAACAATGAGCAGTTCTTC.

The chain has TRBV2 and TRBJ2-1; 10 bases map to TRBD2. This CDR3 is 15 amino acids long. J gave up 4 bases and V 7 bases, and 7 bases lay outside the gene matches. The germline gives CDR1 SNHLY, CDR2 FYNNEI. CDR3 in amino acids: CASIGTSGAYNEQFF. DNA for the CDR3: TGTGCCAGCATTGGTACTAGCGGGGCTTACAATGAGCAGTTCTTC. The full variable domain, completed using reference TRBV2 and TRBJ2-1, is EPEVTQTPSHQVTQMGQEVILRCVPISNHLYFYWYRQILGQKVEFLVSFYNNEISEKSEIFDDQFSVERPDGSNFTLKIRSTKLEDSAMYFCASIGTSGAYNEQFFGPGTRLTVL.

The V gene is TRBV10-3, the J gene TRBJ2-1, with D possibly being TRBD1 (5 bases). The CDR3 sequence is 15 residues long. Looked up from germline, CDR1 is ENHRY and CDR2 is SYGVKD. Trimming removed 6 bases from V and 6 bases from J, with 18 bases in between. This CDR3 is CAIRDALGASNEQFF. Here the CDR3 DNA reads TGTGCCATCAGGGACGCGCTAGGGGCCTCCAATGAGCAGTTCTTC.

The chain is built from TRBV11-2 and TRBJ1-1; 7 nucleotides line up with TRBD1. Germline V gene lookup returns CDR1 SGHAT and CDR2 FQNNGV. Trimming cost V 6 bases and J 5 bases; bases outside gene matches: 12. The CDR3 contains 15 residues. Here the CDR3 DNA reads TGTGCCAGCAGGAGTACAAAGACAGGGAAAACTGAAGCTTTCTTT. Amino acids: CASRSTKTGKTEAFF.